This TCR beta chain derives from a study of OX40 agonist ivuxolimab in advanced cancers. In the study overall: In this trial design, patients received ivuxolimab intravenously at 0.01 to 10 mg/kg every 2 weeks. Overall study results and limits: Expanded peripheral T-cell antigen specificity went undetermined.

Blood specimens came from baseline, cycle 4 day 1, and cycle 7 day 1. The CDR3 loop spans 16 amino acids. CDR1 and CDR2 (germline): SGHRS, YFSETQ. V was cut by 0 bases and J by 2 bases, with 12 bases left in between. With respect to this clone: Its specificity is not known.

Produced via immunoSEQ multiplex PCR; TCRdb's table is partial and in-frame only. This table holds roughly 80,000 clones, around nine tenths found once. The clonotype originates from an adult with an advanced solid tumor such as melanoma, head and neck, liver or kidney cancer. This material consisted of CD4+ or CD8+ T cells sorted from blood, taken in a trial of the OX40 agonist ivuxolimab. J is TRBJ2-1 and V is TRBV5-1; D tentatively reads TRBD1 or TRBD2 (5 bases each). CDR3 nucleotides: TGCGCCAGCAGCTTGGTTGGGGGAAGCACCTACAATGAGCAGTTCTTC. Encoded protein: CASSLVGGSTYNEQFF.